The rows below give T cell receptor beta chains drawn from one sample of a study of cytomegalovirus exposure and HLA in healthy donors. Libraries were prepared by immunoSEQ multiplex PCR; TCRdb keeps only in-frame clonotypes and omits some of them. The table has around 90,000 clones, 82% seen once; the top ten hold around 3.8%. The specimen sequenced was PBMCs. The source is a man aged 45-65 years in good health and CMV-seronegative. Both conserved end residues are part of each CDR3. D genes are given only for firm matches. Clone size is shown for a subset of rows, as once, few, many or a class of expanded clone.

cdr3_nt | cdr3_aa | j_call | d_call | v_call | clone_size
TGTGCCAGCAGCTTGGAGCGGGGCGGGAGGGACACAGATACGCAGTATTTT | CASSLERGGRDTDTQYF | TRBJ2-3 | TRBD2 | TRBV5-4 | -
TGTGCCAGCAGGGGGACAGGGGCCGAAAAACTGTTTTTT | CASRGTGAEKLFF | TRBJ1-4 | TRBD1 | TRBV6-5 | -
TGTGCCAGCAGTCCTCCCCAGGGGTTAACTGAAGCTTTCTTT | CASSPPQGLTEAFF | TRBJ1-1 | - | TRBV27 | -
TGTGCCAGCAGCGTAGATCTAGCGGGAGATCGGGAGACCCAGTACTTC | CASSVDLAGDRETQYF | TRBJ2-5 | TRBD2 | TRBV9 | once
TGTGCCAGCAGCCGCCGCGGGGTAGAGACCCAGTACTTC | CASSRRGVETQYF | TRBJ2-5 | - | TRBV6-5 | -
TGTGCCAGCAGAATTGCGGGAGAGCTGTTTTTT | CASRIAGELFF | TRBJ2-2 | - | TRBV6-6 | -
TGCGCCAGCAGCCAAGAATCAAGATTCGCGGCCCAGTACTTC | CASSQESRFAAQYF | TRBJ2-5 | - | TRBV4-3 | -
TGTGCCAGCACTCAAAGAGGGGGAACTGAAGCTTTCTTT | CASTQRGGTEAFF | TRBJ1-1 | - | TRBV6-6 | -
TGTGCCAGCAGTGACAGGGGGGTGGGAACTGAAGCTTTCTTT | CASSDRGVGTEAFF | TRBJ1-1 | TRBD1 | TRBV2 | -
TGTGCCAGCTTCCTTGGGGGGGGTCCTGGGGCCAACGTCCTGACTTTC | CASFLGGGPGANVLTF | TRBJ2-6 | TRBD2 | TRBV5-6 | -
TGTGCCGGGGGGACGGGAGGGCAGACCCAGTACTTC | CAGGTGGQTQYF | TRBJ2-5 | TRBD2 | TRBV6-6 | -
TGCGCCAGCAGCTTGGGGGACAGGACCTACGAGCAGTACTTC | CASSLGDRTYEQYF | TRBJ2-7 | TRBD1 | TRBV5-1 | -
TGTGCCAGTCGGAGTCAGGGGGTCACAGATACGCAGTATTTT | CASRSQGVTDTQYF | TRBJ2-3 | TRBD1 | TRBV19 | -
TGTGCCAGCAGCCTCAATCAGGGGGGTACTGAAGCTTTCTTT | CASSLNQGGTEAFF | TRBJ1-1 | TRBD1 | TRBV7-3 | -
TGTGCCAGCAGCATGTTTGGGACAGGTAAGAACACTGAAGCTTTCTTT | CASSMFGTGKNTEAFF | TRBJ1-1 | - | TRBV21-1 | -
TGCGCCAGAGCAAATCCGCCCAAGACCGGGGAGCTGTTTTTT | CARANPPKTGELFF | TRBJ2-2 | - | TRBV10-1 | few
TGCGCCAGCAGGGCAGGGGCCTACGAGCAGTACTTC | CASRAGAYEQYF | TRBJ2-7 | - | TRBV5-1 | -
TGTGCCAGCAGCAAGGGACTAGCGGGCTACAATGAGCAGTTCTTC | CASSKGLAGYNEQFF | TRBJ2-1 | TRBD2 | TRBV7-2 | -
TGTGCCAGCAGAGTAGCGGGAGAGCTCAACGAGCAGTACTTC | CASRVAGELNEQYF | TRBJ2-7 | TRBD2 | TRBV28 | -
TGTGCCAGCAGCTTGGCGGGGGGCGAGAAGCTGTTTTTT | CASSLAGGEKLFF | TRBJ2-2 | - | TRBV5-4 | -
TGTGCCAGCAGCCAGACTCCGCGGACTAGCGGGAGTTGGTTCAAAGACAATGAGCAGTTCTTC | CASSQTPRTSGSWFKDNEQFF | TRBJ2-1 | TRBD2 | TRBV14 | -
TGTGCCAGCAGTAAGACAGTGGGTGAGCAGTTCTTC | CASSKTVGEQFF | TRBJ2-1 | - | TRBV5-6 | once
TGTGCCAGTAGTAGGGGACTAGTCTCCTACGAGCAGTACTTC | CASSRGLVSYEQYF | TRBJ2-7 | TRBD2 | TRBV19 | -
TGTGCCAGCGCAAGGGGGGGCAGCTCTGGGGCCAACGTCCTGACTTTC | CASARGGSSGANVLTF | TRBJ2-6 | - | TRBV14 | -